These 20 T cell receptor beta chains were sequenced from one sample in a study of cytomegalovirus exposure and HLA in healthy donors. Primers for the PCR totalled 60 Vbeta and 13 Jbeta. Using immunoSEQ multiplex PCR, the repertoire was profiled, and TCRdb retains in-frame clones only, with some absent. Here the sample spans under 200,000 clones, approximately 79% being singletons. Sequencing was done on a sample of PBMCs. The receptor set was obtained from a man in his fifties in good health and CMV-seropositive.

The genes are TRBV27 and TRBJ1-1; TRBD1 matches at 7 bases. This CDR3 is 16 amino acids long. Unmatched junction bases numbered 8, after V lost 3 bases and J lost 1 base. Germline values: CDR1 MNHEY, CDR2 SMNVEV (reference sequence). The CDR3 loop is CASSLDRPWGNTEAFF. CDR3 in DNA: TGTGCCAGCAGTTTGGACAGGCCGTGGGGGAACACTGAAGCTTTCTTT.

The CDR3 loop is CASSQDAGGSTGELFF. CDR3 nucleotides: TGCGCCAGCAGCCAAGATGCAGGGGGCAGTACCGGGGAGCTGTTTTTT. This chain uses TRBV4-3 with TRBJ2-2, with 8 nucleotides matching TRBD1. V lost 0 bases, J lost 5 bases, and 5 bases stayed unmatched. There are 16 residues in the CDR3. Per the germline V gene, CDR1 is LGHNA and CDR2 is YSLEER.

This clone occurred a few times. The rearrangement joins TRBV4-2 to TRBJ1-2; TRBD1 might be the D (5 bases). The CDR3 is 16 amino acids. Germline CDR1 LGHNA, CDR2 YNFKEQ. Trimming shortened V by 3 bases and J by 4 bases, and 18 bases separated the two germline ends. CDR3 sequence reads: CASSQSTQGQSYGYTF. The CDR3 DNA follows: TGTGCCAGCAGCCAGTCTACTCAGGGTCAGAGCTATGGCTACACCTTC.

In this sample, this clone turned up a few times. CDR3 loop: CASSQDRDTEAFF. The CDR3 DNA reads TGTGCCAGTAGTCAAGACAGGGACACTGAAGCTTTCTTT. The gene calls are TRBV19 and TRBJ1-1, with 7 bases aligning to TRBD1. Germline V gene data show CDR1 as LNHDA and CDR2 as SQIVND (reference sequence). The CDR3 sequence is 13 residues long. The J segment lost 3 bases and the V segment lost 5 bases, leaving 3 bases of the junction unmatched.

The rearrangement uses TRBV2 and TRBJ2-7, with 10 bases matching TRBD1. After removal of 6 bases from V and 3 bases from J, the junction contained 14 bases not matched to a gene. Germline V lookup: CDR1 SNHLY, CDR2 FYNNEI. This CDR3 region has 17 residues. The CDR3 DNA reads as TGTGCCAGCAGGGGAGGCGATGTTAGGGACAGGGGCTACGAGCAGTACTTC. Translated, it gives CASRGGDVRDRGYEQYF.

This sequence joins TRBV27 and TRBJ2-1, with TRBD1 matching over 7 bases. Germline CDR1 MNHEY, CDR2 SMNVEV (reference sequence). The CDR3 has 14 residues. V was pared by 4 bases and J by 9 bases, with 9 bases of the junction left unmatched. The CDR3 bases are TGTGCCAGCAGTTACACTACAGGGGACGGTGAGCAGTTCTTC. Translating it yields CASSYTTGDGEQFF.

The chain carries TRBV6-5 and TRBJ2-1; 12 bases are shared with TRBD2. Germline V CDR1 and CDR2: MNHEY, SVGAGI. Trimming cost V 4 bases and J 4 bases; bases outside gene matches: 5. This CDR3 is built from 16 residues. CDR3 in amino acids: CASSSLAGGRYNEQFF. The CDR3 DNA reads TGTGCCAGCAGTTCCCTAGCGGGGGGGCGGTACAATGAGCAGTTCTTC.

The rearrangement links TRBV5-1 to TRBJ1-6; tentative D call: TRBD1 (6 bases). Germline CDR1 is SGHRS and CDR2 is YFSETQ. This CDR3 has 15 residues. With 0 bases removed from V and 8 bases from J, the gap between germline ends came to 12 bases. The CDR3 spells CASSLGTAKDSPLHF. The CDR3 DNA is TGCGCCAGCAGCTTGGGGACAGCTAAGGATTCACCCCTCCACTTT.

The rearrangement uses TRBV23-1 and TRBJ1-1, with a tentative D call TRBD1 (6 bases). TRBV23-1 is assigned to the ORF class and has an uncertain function. The CDR3 consists of 15 residues. Trimming shortened V by 0 bases and J by 9 bases, and 17 bases separated the two germline ends. The CDR3 sequence is CASSQSNEGGSQAFF. In DNA form, the CDR3 reads TGCGCCAGCAGTCAATCTAACGAGGGGGGGTCGCAAGCTTTCTTT.

The chain uses TRBV5-1 and TRBJ2-1; 8 nucleotides agree with TRBD1. J gave up 7 bases and V 4 bases, and 10 bases lay outside the gene matches. Germline CDR1 is SGHRS and CDR2 is YFSETQ. This CDR3 region has 15 residues. CDR3 DNA sequence: TGCGCCAGCAGCCCCGGACAGGGCCTACCAAATGAGCAGTTCTTC. This codes for CASSPGQGLPNEQFF.

CDR3 nucleotides: TGTGCCAGCAGTTTACCCCGGACAGACGAGCAGTACGTC. It codes for CASSLPRTDEQYV. This sequence joins TRBV28 and TRBJ2-7; perhaps TRBD1 as D (6 bases). CDR1 is MDHEN, CDR2 SYDVKM, per germline. The CDR3 has 13 amino acids. Trimming cost V 2 bases and J 5 bases, with 10 bases left between them.

The V call is TRBV21-1, the J call TRBJ1-1; TRBD1, the D gene given by the table, was not confirmed from the DNA. TRBV21-1 is recorded as a pseudogene. The CDR3 is made up of 13 amino acids. This CDR3 reads CASSTTGDTEAFF. CDR3 DNA: TGTGCCAGCAGCACCACAGGGGACACTGAAGCTTTCTTT.

The chain recombines TRBV28 with TRBJ1-5, with D uncertain. V lost 10 bases to trimming and J lost 4 bases, with 11 bases between them. Germline CDR1 MDHEN, CDR2 SYDVKM. This CDR3 region has 12 residues. The CDR3 region has the DNA TGTGCCACCAACACGGGAAATCAGCCCCAGCATTTT. It yields the protein CATNTGNQPQHF.

About this clone: The junction and the germline gene differ at one end; a read error may be behind it. The chain links TRBV5-1 to TRBJ2-5, with D perhaps matching TRBD2 (5 bases). CDR1 and CDR2 from the germline V gene are SGHRS and YFSETQ. This CDR3 contains 14 residues. CDR3 nucleotide sequence: TGCGCCAGCAGCTTGGGAGAGGGCGGCGAGACCCGGTACTTC. Translating it yields CASSLGEGGETRYF.

This CDR3 reads CASNRGGAEAFF. In DNA form, the CDR3 reads TGTGCCAGCAACAGGGGTGGGGCTGAAGCTTTCTTT. V and J are TRBV5-6 and TRBJ1-1; 7 positions agree with TRBD1. Trimming removed 6 bases from V and 6 bases from J; junction bases left unmatched: 5. The CDR3 has 12 amino acids. CDR1 is SGHDT and CDR2 is YYEEEE in the germline V gene.

The V and J genes are TRBV19 and TRBJ1-1; possible D gene TRBD1, 5 bases. Trimming took off 3 bases at V and 5 bases at J, with 10 bases between the two ends. Germline loops: CDR1 LNHDA, CDR2 SQIVND (reference sequence). The CDR3 consists of 13 residues. CDR3 nucleotide sequence: TGTGCCAGTAGTATCGACAGTAGGACTGAAGCTTTCTTT. Its translation: CASSIDSRTEAFF. Using reference TRBV19 and TRBJ1-1 for the parts outside the CDR3, the full variable domain is DGGITQSPKYLFRKEGQNVTLSCEQNLNHDAMYWYRQDPGQGLRLIYYSQIVNDFQKGDIAEGYSVSREKKESFPLTVTSAQKNPTAFYLCASSIDSRTEAFFGQGTRLTVV.

This rearrangement joins TRBV14 to TRBJ2-2; 11 bases agree with TRBD1. Germline V gene data show CDR1 as SGHDN and CDR2 as FVKESK. CDR3 length equals 17 residues. The trim removed 4 bases at V and 2 bases at J, leaving 6 bases unmatched. The CDR3 reads CASSLSGQGANTGELFF. As DNA, the CDR3 is TGTGCCAGCAGCCTTTCAGGACAGGGGGCCAACACCGGGGAGCTGTTTTTT. The full variable domain, in which reference TRBV14 and TRBJ2-2 provide the parts outside the CDR3, is EAGVTQFPSHSVIEKGQTVTLRCDPISGHDNLYWYRRVMGKEIKFLLHFVKESKQDESGMPNNRFLAERTGGTYSTLKVQPAELEDSGVYFCASSLSGQGANTGELFFGEGSRLTVL.

This clone was counted a few times. The rearrangement links TRBV19 to TRBJ1-1; D is perhaps TRBD1 (6 bases). The CDR3 covers 13 residues. V dropped 4 bases and J dropped 8 bases, with 14 bases sitting between them. The V gene's germline CDR1 is LNHDA and CDR2 SQIVND (reference sequence). Here the CDR3 reads CASSTTGRLEAFF. The CDR3 nucleotides are TGTGCCAGTAGTACAACAGGGAGATTGGAAGCTTTCTTT.

This clone was counted once. The chain is built from TRBV28 and TRBJ2-3; a possible D gene is TRBD2 (5 bases). Trimming took 3 bases from V and 7 from J, leaving 8 bases between them. Germline V gene lookup returns CDR1 MDHEN and CDR2 SYDVKM. The CDR3 covers 12 residues. In nucleotides, the CDR3 is TGTGCCAGCAGTTTGTTCGGGAATACGCAGTATTTT. This codes for CASSLFGNTQYF. Looking up the rest from reference TRBV28 and TRBJ2-3 gives the full variable domain: DVKVTQSSRYLVKRTGEKVFLECVQDMDHENMFWYRQDPGLGLRLIYFSYDVKMKEKGDIPEGYSVSREKKERFSLILESASTNQTSMYLCASSLFGNTQYFGPGTRLTVL.

The table lists this clone with a few counts. The chain recombines TRBV5-1 with TRBJ1-4; TRBD1 matches at 9 bases. Germline V gene data show CDR1 as SGHRS and CDR2 as YFSETQ. The CDR3 is 15 residues long. The J segment lost 6 bases and the V segment lost 4 bases, leaving 7 bases of the junction unmatched. The chain's CDR3 is CASSDIQGADEKLFF. The CDR3 nucleotides are TGCGCCAGCAGCGATATACAGGGGGCTGATGAAAAACTGTTTTTT.